This T cell receptor (beta chain) emerged from a study of blood T cell repertoires in COVID-19. Study-wide background: Sample material is recorded as cDNA or gDNA derived from T cells, B-cell-depleted T cells, or PBMCs.

In germline, CDR1 is SGDLS, CDR2 YYNGEE. The CDR3 is 16 amino acids. Losses at the gene ends were 0 bases for V and 7 bases for J; bases not matched to a gene: 7. The repertoire was sequenced with immunoSEQ multiplex PCR; TCRdb's copy has only in-frame clones and lacks some. The table lists around 220,000 clones, over 80% of them singletons. This TCR was sampled from a woman younger than 35 who had recovered from COVID-19. Sequencing was carried out using PBMCs or T cells enriched from blood (not recorded which). The chain carries TRBV9 and TRBJ2-2; 9 positions agree with TRBD1. This CDR3 is CASSVVESGQGGELFF. The DNA for the CDR3 is TGTGCCAGCAGCGTAGTGGAGTCGGGACAGGGCGGGGAGCTGTTTTTT.